Below are 28 T cell receptor beta chains sequenced from a single sample in a study of identical twins. Each CDR3 protein is one row after TCRdb ran MiXCR on the 5' RACE reads. The data hold more than 350,000 distinct CDR3 sequences, with about 9% observed a single time. Sequenced material: naive T cells sorted from blood. Source of these receptors: a woman aged 50 to 60 in good health.

The sample holds a few counts of this clonotype. This rearrangement joins TRBV19 to TRBJ2-1; 9 bases are a match to TRBD1. Looked up from germline, CDR1 is LNHDA and CDR2 is SQIVND (reference sequence). V shed 4 bases, J shed 5 bases, and the junction held 3 bases outside the gene matches. The CDR3 extends over 14 amino acids. In DNA, the CDR3 is TGTGCCAGTAGTAGGGGGACAGGGAACAATGAGCAGTTCTTC. This sequence encodes CASSRGTGNNEQFF. Together with reference TRBV19 and TRBJ2-1, the CDR3 gives the full variable domain: DGGITQSPKYLFRKEGQNVTLSCEQNLNHDAMYWYRQDPGQGLRLIYYSQIVNDFQKGDIAEGYSVSREKKESFPLTVTSAQKNPTAFYLCASSRGTGNNEQFFGPGTRLTVL.

The CDR3 is CAIRSPGLNSYEQYF. The CDR3 DNA reads TGTGCCATCAGATCGCCCGGACTAAACTCCTACGAGCAGTACTTC. V usage is TRBV10-3 and J usage is TRBJ2-7; D might be TRBD2 (6 bases). The CDR3 has 15 amino acids. Deletions cut 6 bases from V and 0 bases from J, with 15 bases between. Germline loops: CDR1 ENHRY, CDR2 SYGVKD.

At least ten counts were recorded for this clonotype. The rearrangement links TRBV20-1 to TRBJ1-4; no clear D. The CDR3 sequence is 13 residues long. Germline lookup yields CDR1 DFQATT and CDR2 SNEGSKA (reference sequence). V lost 6 bases to trimming and J lost 7 bases, with 15 bases between them. The CDR3 bases are TGCAGTGCCCAGGACCAGAGGCGTGAAAAACTGTTTTTT. It is translated as CSAQDQRREKLFF.

A remark on this clonotype: Its ends do not fully match the called genes, so a read error is possible. This chain links TRBV12-3 or TRBV12-4 with TRBJ1-4; 9 nucleotides match TRBD1. This CDR3 has 14 residues. Here the CDR3 DNA reads TGTGCCAGCAGACGGACAGGGGCAGGTGAAAACCTGTTTTTT. This translates into CASRRTGAGENLFF.

This clonotype showed up many times. The rearrangement joins TRBV24-1 to TRBJ2-5, with 10 bases fitting TRBD2. This CDR3 is 17 amino acids long. Unmatched junction bases numbered 12, after V lost 7 bases and J lost 2 bases. CDR1 is KGHDR, CDR2 SFDVKD, per germline. CDR3 in amino acids: CATSGGLAGVKQETQYF. The DNA for the CDR3 is TGTGCCACCAGCGGAGGGCTAGCGGGAGTGAAGCAAGAGACCCAGTACTTC.

In this sample, this clonotype turned up many times. This rearrangement joins TRBV21-1 to TRBJ2-2; TRBD1, the table's D call, lacks a check against the DNA. TRBV21-1 is marked as a pseudogene. CDR3 length: 16 residues. The DNA for the CDR3 is TGTGCCAGCAGCACCCGACAGGGTTTCGGCACCGGGGAGCTGTTTTTT. Its protein product is CASSTRQGFGTGELFF.

This clonotype was detected ten times or more. The chain uses TRBV12-3 or TRBV12-4 and TRBJ2-3; 9 nucleotides agree with TRBD2. The junction had 5 bases not matched to a gene; V was cut back by 5 bases and J by 5 bases. The CDR3 totals 14 residues. CDR3 sequence reads: CASSVSGRRDTQYF. CDR3 in DNA: TGTGCCAGCAGTGTTAGCGGGAGAAGAGATACGCAGTATTTT.

Comment on this clonotype: The CDR3 ends on some other residue instead of the conserved phenylalanine or tryptophan, so this is likely a read error. CDR3 sequence (DNA): TGCGCCAGCAGCCTAAAAGGGGACAAACTCGGGGAGCTGTTTTGT. This codes for CASSLKGDKLGELFC. This sequence joins TRBV4-1 and TRBJ2-2; the D gene is possibly TRBD1 (6 bases). Germline V lookup: CDR1 MGHRA, CDR2 YSYEKL. The germline V and J ends were trimmed by 4 bases and 7 bases, with 16 bases remaining between them. The CDR3 loop spans 15 amino acids.

The chain employs TRBV20-1 and TRBJ2-1; the D gene is possibly TRBD1 (5 bases). The length of the CDR3 is 14 residues. V was shortened by 3 bases and J by 7 bases, with 16 bases between the two germline ends. Per germline, CDR1 DFQATT and CDR2 SNEGSKA (reference sequence). The CDR3 bases are TGCAGTGCTAGGAATTACCAGGGCGGAAATGAGCAGTTCTTC. This gives the protein CSARNYQGGNEQFF.

The chain carries TRBV10-3 and TRBJ2-7; 8 positions match TRBD1. The CDR3 contains 13 residues. Germline-derived CDR1 and CDR2 are ENHRY and SYGVKD. The V gene end was trimmed by 4 bases and the J gene end by 2 bases; junction bases not matched to a gene: 1. The CDR3 region is CAISGQGTYEQYF. In nucleotides, the CDR3 is TGTGCCATCAGTGGACAGGGGACCTACGAGCAGTACTTC.

The chain carries TRBV11-2 and TRBJ2-2; D remains unclear. Per germline, CDR1 SGHAT and CDR2 FQNNGV. This CDR3 has 15 amino acids. Trimming shortened V by 0 bases and J by 3 bases, and 8 bases separated the two germline ends. The CDR3 sequence is CASSLEGRHTGELFF. In nucleotides, the CDR3 is TGTGCCAGCAGCTTAGAAGGGCGGCACACCGGGGAGCTGTTTTTT.

This chain links TRBV3-1 with TRBJ2-5, with D possibly matching TRBD2 (5 bases). Per the germline V gene, CDR1 is LGHDT and CDR2 is YNNKEL (reference sequence). The CDR3 is 12 residues long. V dropped 1 base and J dropped 10 bases, with 10 bases sitting between them. The CDR3 coding sequence is TGTGCCAGCAGCCAAGTGGACGGGAACCAGTACTTC. It is translated as CASSQVDGNQYF.

This clonotype was counted between two and nine times. This chain links TRBV5-1 with TRBJ2-1; D tentatively reads TRBD1 or TRBD2 (5 bases each). The CDR3 covers 14 residues. With 4 bases removed from V and 9 bases from J, the gap between germline ends came to 17 bases. CDR1 and CDR2 from the germline V gene are SGHRS and YFSETQ. CDR3 DNA sequence: TGCGCCAGCAGCCTTGTTTACGGGGCCTCTGAGCAGTTCTTC. Protein product: CASSLVYGASEQFF.

Only a few counts were recorded for this clonotype. The J gene is TRBJ2-1, the V gene TRBV24-1; 9 bases align to TRBD2. CDR3 length: 14 residues. V trimming: 9 bases; J trimming: 7 bases; junction bases outside the gene matches: 9. The V gene's germline CDR1 is KGHDR and CDR2 SFDVKD. CDR3 DNA: TGTGCCACCCGGGGTAGCGGGAGAGGAAATGAGCAGTTCTTC. It encodes CATRGSGRGNEQFF.

This chain links TRBV30 with TRBJ1-1; D gene ambiguous. Germline CDR1 and CDR2: GTSNPN and SVGIG (reference sequence). V was trimmed by 0 bases and J by 10 bases, leaving 15 bases between them. The CDR3 is 13 residues long. The CDR3 here is CAWSVKNLGLAFF. The DNA of the CDR3 is TGTGCCTGGAGTGTCAAGAACCTGGGGTTAGCTTTCTTT.

This clonotype was seen repeatedly, ten times or more. This sequence joins TRBV15 and TRBJ1-1; D gene uncertain. There are 14 residues in the CDR3. The germline V gene encodes CDR1 LNHNV and CDR2 YYDKDF (reference sequence). V was pared by 0 bases and J by 4 bases, with 9 bases between. Here the CDR3 reads CATSRDRGFTEAFF. The CDR3, as DNA: TGTGCCACCAGCAGAGATCGGGGTTTCACTGAAGCTTTCTTT.

The chain links TRBV10-3 to TRBJ2-1; TRBD2 aligns across 7 bases. Germline values: CDR1 ENHRY, CDR2 SYGVKD. Germline trimming cut 7 bases from V and 7 bases from J; bases unmatched to any gene: 7. This CDR3 has 13 residues. CDR3 sequence reads: CAINGLEGNEQFF. The CDR3 nucleotides are TGTGCCATCAACGGACTAGAAGGGAATGAGCAGTTCTTC.

This sequence joins TRBV2 and TRBJ2-3, with 10 bases matching TRBD2. The ends lost 6 bases at V and 4 bases at J; junction bases unmatched: 10. Germline-derived CDR1 and CDR2 are SNHLY and FYNNEI. The CDR3 spans 16 residues. CDR3 nucleotide sequence: TGTGCCAGCAGACGAGAACTAGCGGGGCCCGCAGATACGCAGTATTTT. Translation gives CASRRELAGPADTQYF.

This clonotype has a count of ten or more. V and J are TRBV10-3 and TRBJ2-7, with D perhaps TRBD1 (5 bases). Germline values: CDR1 ENHRY, CDR2 SYGVKD. The CDR3 is 12 amino acids. V was pared by 4 bases and J by 5 bases, with 9 bases between. CDR3 protein: CAISVGHDEQYF. CDR3 bases: TGTGCCATCAGTGTTGGACACGACGAGCAGTACTTC.

The V call is TRBV12-3 or TRBV12-4, the J call TRBJ1-2, with D unclear. V was trimmed by 3 bases and J by 5 bases, leaving 7 bases between them. The CDR3 runs 12 residues. DNA for the CDR3: TGTGCCAGCAGTTTCGGCAGGTATGGCTACACCTTC. Translation: CASSFGRYGYTF.

J is TRBJ2-1 and V is TRBV4-1; D not resolved. CDR1 and CDR2 from the germline V gene are MGHRA and YSYEKL. Between the trimmed V and J ends, which lost 4 bases and 7 bases, there was a span of 11 bases. The CDR3 length is 13 residues. The DNA of the CDR3 is TGCGCCAGCAGCCGCCCGGTAGAAAATGAGCAGTTCTTC. Protein: CASSRPVENEQFF.

The chain joins TRBV4-2 to TRBJ2-7, with 15 nucleotides matching TRBD2. CDR1 is LGHNA and CDR2 is YNFKEQ in the germline V gene. The CDR3 loop spans 20 amino acids. The V gene end was trimmed by 0 bases and the J gene end by 6 bases; junction bases not matched to a gene: 15. The CDR3 nucleotides read TGTGCCAGCAGCCAAGATTTCGGGGGACTAGCGGGAGGTAATCCCCTCGAGCAGTACTTC. This translates into CASSQDFGGLAGGNPLEQYF.

This chain connects TRBV5-1 to TRBJ2-1; TRBD2 matches 8 bases. The germline CDR1 and CDR2 sequences are SGHRS and YFSETQ. The V gene end was trimmed by 0 bases and the J gene end by 3 bases; junction bases not matched to a gene: 5. The CDR3 is 16 amino acids. The CDR3 spells CASSLATTSGYNEQFF. The CDR3 bases are TGCGCCAGCAGCTTGGCCACAACTAGCGGCTACAATGAGCAGTTCTTC.

The sample holds a few counts of this clonotype. The chain joins TRBV18 to TRBJ2-7; TRBD1 is a possible D gene (5 bases). The CDR3 runs 13 residues. Between the trimmed V and J ends, which lost 3 bases and 3 bases, there was a span of 9 bases. Germline V lookup: CDR1 KGHSH, CDR2 LQKENI. The DNA for the CDR3 is TGTGCCAGCTCACCCCAGGGATACTACGAGCAGTACTTC. This codes for CASSPQGYYEQYF.

This sequence joins TRBV12-3 or TRBV12-4 and TRBJ1-1, with a weak D call TRBD1 (6 bases). Trimming removed 3 bases from V and 8 bases from J, with 13 bases in between. CDR3 length: 13 residues. The CDR3 reads CASSLGGGLEAFF. CDR3 sequence (DNA): TGTGCCAGCAGTTTGGGTGGGGGGCTCGAAGCTTTCTTT.

This clonotype was seen at least ten times. The chain uses TRBV29-1 and TRBJ2-7, with D possibly TRBD2 on 6 matching bases. Between the trimmed V and J ends, which lost 4 bases and 3 bases, there was a span of 13 bases. The CDR3 covers 13 residues. Germline V gene lookup returns CDR1 SQVTM and CDR2 ANQGSEA. The CDR3 sequence is CSVGPRDFYEQYV. For the CDR3, the DNA is TGCAGCGTTGGGCCGCGGGATTTCTACGAGCAGTACGTC.

V gene TRBV12-3 or TRBV12-4 combines with J gene TRBJ2-7; 14 bases match TRBD2. Trimming removed 3 bases from V and 0 bases from J; junction bases left unmatched: 22. The CDR3 covers 23 residues. The CDR3, as DNA: TGTGCCAGCAGTTTCGGACGTATGTTCTCCGGGACTAGCGGGAGATCGGGCTCCTACGAGCAGTACTTC. This encodes CASSFGRMFSGTSGRSGSYEQYF.

This chain joins TRBV7-9 and TRBJ2-5, with D maybe TRBD1 (6 bases). This CDR3 has 14 residues. CDR1 and CDR2 from the germline V gene are SEHNR and FQNEAQ (reference sequence). Trimming stripped 4 bases from V and 1 base from J, with 10 bases between. The CDR3 nucleotides are TGTGCCAGCAGCTCCTGGGACACCCAAGAGACCCAGTACTTC. It encodes CASSSWDTQETQYF.